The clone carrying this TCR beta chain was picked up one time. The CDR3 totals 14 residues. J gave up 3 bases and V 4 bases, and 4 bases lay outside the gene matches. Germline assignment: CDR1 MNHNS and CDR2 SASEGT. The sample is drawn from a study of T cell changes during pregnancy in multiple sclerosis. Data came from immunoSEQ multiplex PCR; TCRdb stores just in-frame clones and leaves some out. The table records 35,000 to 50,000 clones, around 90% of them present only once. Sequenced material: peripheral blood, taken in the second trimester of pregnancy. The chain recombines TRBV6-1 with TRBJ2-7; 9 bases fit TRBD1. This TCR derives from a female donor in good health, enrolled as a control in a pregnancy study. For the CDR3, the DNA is TGTGCCAGCAGTGGGGACAGGGCGAACTACGAGCAGTACTTC. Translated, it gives CASSGDRANYEQYF.